Each of the 20 T cell receptor beta chains below was sequenced from the same sample in a study of T cells in tuberculosis. The table came from immunoSEQ multiplex PCR; TCRdb's copy has only in-frame clones and leaves some out. The table has approximately 59,000 clones, approximately 91% seen once. Cells were sorted from thawed PBMC rested overnight and stained with GMM-loaded CD1B tetramer, viability dye and anti-CD3. The lipid loaded on the CD1B tetramers was C32 glucose monomycolate from Rhodococcus equi. Sequencing was done on a sample of CD1b-GMM tetramer-negative cells sorted from PBMCs. These receptors all stem from an adult woman with latent tuberculosis.

For this clone: Germline is not matched at one junction end, which may reflect a read error. The chain couples TRBV10-3 to TRBJ1-4; no reliable D call. The CDR3 has 13 residues. Germline V gene lookup returns CDR1 ENHRY and CDR2 SYGVKD. CDR3 DNA sequence: TGTGCCCTCAGTACTATCACTAATGAAAAACTGTTTTTT. Its protein is CALSTITNEKLFF.

J is TRBJ1-1 and V is TRBV5-6; D call uncertain. The length of the CDR3 is 15 residues. CDR1 and CDR2 (germline): SGHDT, YYEEEE. V was pared by 0 bases and J by 4 bases, with 13 bases between. CDR3 residues: CASSLATLAGTEAFF. The CDR3 DNA reads as TGTGCCAGCAGCTTGGCGACGCTGGCGGGCACTGAAGCTTTCTTT. Variable domain in full (rest from reference TRBV5-6 and TRBJ1-1): DAGVTQSPTHLIKTRGQQVTLRCSPKSGHDTVSWYQQALGQGPQFIFQYYEEEERQRGNFPDRFSGHQFPNYSSELNVNALLLGDSALYLCASSLATLAGTEAFFGQGTRLTVV.

The chain recombines TRBV11-2 with TRBJ2-7; D is possibly TRBD1 (6 bases). The CDR3 runs to 13 residues. V was shortened by 5 bases and J by 2 bases, with 10 bases between the two germline ends. CDR1 and CDR2 (germline): SGHAT, FQNNGV. The CDR3 loop is CASSLQGPYEQYF. DNA of the CDR3: TGTGCCAGCAGCCTACAGGGCCCCTACGAGCAGTACTTC.

This clone appeared a single time. The chain links TRBV11-3 to TRBJ2-5; weak D call: TRBD2 (6 bases). Germline V gene data show CDR1 as SGHNT and CDR2 as YENEEA. This CDR3 is built from 15 residues. Trimming pared 1 base from V and 2 bases from J, leaving 11 bases between. CDR3 loop: CASSLVRGRQETQYF. In DNA, the CDR3 is TGTGCCAGCAGCTTAGTGAGAGGGAGGCAAGAGACCCAGTACTTC.

V usage is TRBV6-6 and J usage is TRBJ2-5; unclear D gene. V lost 5 bases to trimming and J lost 5 bases, with 9 bases between them. CDR1 MNHNY and CDR2 SVGAGI come from the germline V gene (reference sequence). This CDR3 has 12 amino acids. As DNA, the CDR3 is TGTGCCAGCAGTCCTGTCCCGGAGACCCAGTACTTC. Translating gives CASSPVPETQYF.

The chain employs TRBV28 and TRBJ2-5; perhaps TRBD2 as D (5 bases). Deletions cut 6 bases from V and 2 bases from J, with 13 bases between. Germline assignment: CDR1 MDHEN and CDR2 SYDVKM. The CDR3 runs 14 residues. CDR3 residues: CASRSAVLQETQYF. CDR3 nucleotide sequence: TGTGCCAGCAGATCAGCGGTACTACAAGAGACCCAGTACTTC.

The J gene is TRBJ1-5, the V gene TRBV5-1; TRBD1 matches at 9 bases. V shed 4 bases and J 4 bases; nucleotides not matched to a gene: 6. The CDR3 has 15 amino acids. Germline values: CDR1 SGHRS, CDR2 YFSETQ. CDR3 DNA sequence: TGCGCCAGCAGCGCTGACGGACAGGGGAATCAGCCCCAGCATTTT. Protein sequence: CASSADGQGNQPQHF.

V usage is TRBV7-2 and J usage is TRBJ1-2; 7 bases agree with TRBD1. This CDR3 region has 14 residues. V gave up 5 bases and J gave up 1 base; unmatched junction bases: 4. From germline, CDR1 is SGHTA and CDR2 FQGNSA. CDR3 bases: TGTGCCAGCAGCCGGGGACAGAATAACTATGGCTACACCTTC. Protein product: CASSRGQNNYGYTF.

There are a few counts of this clone. This chain joins TRBV27 and TRBJ2-1; D perhaps matches TRBD2 (6 bases). Trimming cost V 8 bases and J 4 bases, with 12 bases left between them. The CDR3 spans 13 residues. CDR1 is MNHEY and CDR2 is SMNVEV in the germline V gene (reference sequence). The CDR3 loop is CASSGSEYNEQFF. In DNA form, the CDR3 reads TGTGCCAGCTCCGGGAGCGAGTACAATGAGCAGTTCTTC.

V and J are TRBV28 and TRBJ2-1; tentatively, D is TRBD2 (6 bases). CDR3 size: 18 residues. CDR1 is MDHEN and CDR2 is SYDVKM in the germline V gene. Trimming removed 2 bases at V and 9 bases at J, with 26 bases between. The CDR3 region is CASSLGGRFQPFRPEQFF. CDR3 nucleotide sequence: TGTGCCAGCAGTTTAGGGGGGAGATTTCAACCCTTTCGACCTGAGCAGTTCTTC.

V and J are TRBV30 and TRBJ1-1, with D maybe TRBD1 (6 bases). The germline gives CDR1 GTSNPN, CDR2 SVGIG (reference sequence). This CDR3 region has 14 residues. V dropped 2 bases and J dropped 0 bases, with 10 bases sitting between them. CDR3 loop: CAWSMDSMNTEAFF. In nucleotides, the CDR3 is TGTGCCTGGAGTATGGACAGTATGAACACTGAAGCTTTCTTT.

CDR3 nucleotides: TGTGCCAGCAGCTTAGTAGCGGACGCGAACACCGGGGAGCTGTTTTTT. Its protein product is CASSLVADANTGELFF. J is TRBJ2-2 and V is TRBV7-3, with D possibly matching TRBD2 (6 bases). CDR3 length equals 16 residues. V was trimmed by 2 bases and J by 0 bases, leaving 10 bases between them. CDR1 SGHTA and CDR2 FQGTGA come from the germline V gene.

The rearrangement links TRBV4-2 to TRBJ2-3; D is unresolved. The CDR3 extends over 13 amino acids. With 6 bases removed from V and 0 bases from J, the gap between germline ends came to 7 bases. CDR1 LGHNA and CDR2 YNFKEQ come from the germline V gene. The CDR3 region is CASRRSSTDTQYF. Written as DNA, the CDR3 is TGTGCCAGCAGACGGTCAAGCACAGATACGCAGTATTTT.

The CDR3 DNA is TGTGCCAGCAGCTTTTTCCGGGACAGGGGCGCCGGACCTTATGGCTACACCTTC. Its protein product is CASSFFRDRGAGPYGYTF. The chain has TRBV5-6 and TRBJ1-2, with 10 positions matching TRBD1. J was trimmed by 5 bases and V by 2 bases; bases with no gene match: 15. This CDR3 comprises 18 residues. Germline V gene data show CDR1 as SGHDT and CDR2 as YYEEEE.

The CDR3 sequence: CASSSRGYEQYF. The CDR3 DNA follows: TGTGCCAGTAGTTCGCGGGGCTACGAGCAGTACTTC. The chain carries TRBV19 and TRBJ2-7; perhaps TRBD2 as D (6 bases). The ends were cut back, 5 bases at V and 3 bases at J, with 8 bases in the middle. Germline CDR1 LNHDA, CDR2 SQIVND (reference sequence). The CDR3 loop spans 12 amino acids.

The chain couples TRBV7-2 to TRBJ1-5; 7 bases agree with TRBD1. The CDR3 contains 14 residues. Trimming took 5 bases from V and 8 from J; bases not matched to a gene: 9. The germline V gene encodes CDR1 SGHTA and CDR2 FQGNSA. The CDR3 loop is CASSRDRAREPQHF. The CDR3 DNA reads as TGTGCCAGCAGCCGTGACAGGGCTAGGGAGCCCCAGCATTTT.

This chain uses TRBV5-1 with TRBJ2-5, with D possibly matching TRBD2 (6 bases). The CDR3 covers 14 residues. V lost 2 bases, J lost 4 bases, and 12 bases lay in between. Germline V CDR1 and CDR2: SGHRS, YFSETQ. The CDR3 nucleotides are TGCGCCAGCAGCTTCTGGGGAGGCCGAGAGACCCAGTACTTC. This sequence encodes CASSFWGGRETQYF. Full variable domain (missing parts from reference TRBV5-1 and TRBJ2-5): KAGVTQTPRYLIKTRGQQVTLSCSPISGHRSVSWYQQTPGQGLQFLFEYFSETQRNKGNFPGRFSGRQFSNSRSEMNVSTLELGDSALYLCASSFWGGRETQYFGPGTRLLVL.

CDR3 coding DNA: TGTGCCAGCAGCTTAGGCGGCAGGGCTAACTATGGCTACACCTTC. It codes for CASSLGGRANYGYTF. The rearrangement joins TRBV7-9 to TRBJ1-2; maybe TRBD1 (5 bases). CDR1 is SEHNR and CDR2 is FQNEAQ in the germline V gene (reference sequence). The CDR3 extends over 15 amino acids. V gave up 1 base and J gave up 0 bases, with 9 bases separating them.

The V gene is TRBV6-1, the J gene TRBJ2-7; D gene uncertain. V lost 6 bases to trimming and J lost 5 bases, with 14 bases between them. The germline gives CDR1 MNHNS, CDR2 SASEGT. The CDR3 sequence is 13 residues long. The CDR3 sequence: CASSPKERDEQYF. The CDR3 DNA follows: TGTGCCAGCAGCCCCAAGGAGAGAGACGAGCAGTACTTC.

In DNA form, the CDR3 reads TGTGCCAGTAGTCCAACAGGGACGACCGGGGAGCTGTTTTTT. Protein: CASSPTGTTGELFF. The rearrangement joins TRBV19 to TRBJ2-2; TRBD1 is a possible D gene (6 bases). The germline gives CDR1 LNHDA, CDR2 SQIVND (reference sequence). The CDR3 has 14 residues. Deletions cut 5 bases from V and 5 bases from J, with 12 bases between.